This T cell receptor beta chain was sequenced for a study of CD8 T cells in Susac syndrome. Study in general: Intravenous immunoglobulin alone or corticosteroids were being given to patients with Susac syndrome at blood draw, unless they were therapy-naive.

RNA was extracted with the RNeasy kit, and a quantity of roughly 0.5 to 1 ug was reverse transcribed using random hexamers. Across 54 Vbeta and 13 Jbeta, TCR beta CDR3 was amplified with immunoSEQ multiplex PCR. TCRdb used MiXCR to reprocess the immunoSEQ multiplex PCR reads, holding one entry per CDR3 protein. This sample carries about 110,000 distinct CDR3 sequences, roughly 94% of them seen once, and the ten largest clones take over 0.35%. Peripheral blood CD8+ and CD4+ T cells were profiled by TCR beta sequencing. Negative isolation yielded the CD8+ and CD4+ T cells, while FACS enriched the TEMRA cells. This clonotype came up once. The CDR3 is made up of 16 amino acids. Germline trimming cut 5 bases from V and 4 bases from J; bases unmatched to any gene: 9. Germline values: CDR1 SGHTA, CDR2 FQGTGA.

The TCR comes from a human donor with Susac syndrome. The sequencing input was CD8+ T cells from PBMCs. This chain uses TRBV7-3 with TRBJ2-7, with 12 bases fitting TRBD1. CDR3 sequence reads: CASSRYPGQGAYEQYF. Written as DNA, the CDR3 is TGTGCCAGCAGCCGCTACCCGGGACAGGGGGCGTACGAGCAGTACTTC.